These 20 T cell receptor beta chains share one sample of origin, sequenced in a study of T cell repertoires in cytomegalovirus infection. In TCRdb, the reads were re-called with MiXCR into one record per CDR3 protein. The data hold around 530,000 distinct CDR3 sequences, with around a quarter observed a single time. Material for sequencing was PBMCs. These receptors came from a human donor in good health (CMV status not recorded). Some clones in this sample may be carry-over from other donors' samples.

The genes are TRBV4-3 and TRBJ2-1; weak D call: TRBD1 (6 bases). CDR3 length equals 15 residues. Trimming removed 0 bases at V and 9 bases at J, with 15 bases between. Germline CDR1 is LGHNA and CDR2 is YSLEER. CDR3 sequence: CASSQEWGLVVEQFF. The DNA of the CDR3 is TGCGCCAGCAGCCAAGAGTGGGGGCTCGTAGTTGAGCAGTTCTTC.

This clonotype has a single count. The rearrangement uses TRBV6-5 and TRBJ1-6; 8 nucleotides line up with TRBD1. The junction had 9 bases not matched to a gene; V was cut back by 4 bases and J by 10 bases. Per germline, CDR1 MNHEY and CDR2 SVGAGI. The CDR3 sequence is 15 residues long. In DNA, the CDR3 is TGTGCCAGCAGTTCCCGGGACAGGAGAGGATCACCCCTCCACTTT. Translation gives CASSSRDRRGSPLHF.

This sequence joins TRBV29-1 and TRBJ1-3; no firm D call. The CDR3 is made up of 13 amino acids. In germline, CDR1 is SQVTM, CDR2 ANQGSEA. Trimming removed 6 bases from V and 0 bases from J, with 9 bases in between. The CDR3 coding sequence is TGCAGCGTGGCCTCGGGCTCTGGAAACACCATATATTTT. This codes for CSVASGSGNTIYF.

A few counts support this clonotype. This chain joins TRBV7-6 and TRBJ2-3, with D possibly TRBD2 on 5 matching bases. V shed 6 bases and J shed 4 bases, with 20 bases lying between them. The CDR3 is 16 amino acids. CDR1 is SGHVS, CDR2 FNYEAQ, per germline. The CDR3 is CASSCRRLAEADTQYF. CDR3 in DNA: TGTGCCAGCAGTTGCCGGAGGTTGGCGGAGGCAGATACGCAGTATTTT.

This clonotype was detected ten times or more. The chain recombines TRBV7-2 with TRBJ1-1, with D maybe TRBD1 (5 bases). This CDR3 spans 15 amino acids. In germline, CDR1 is SGHTA, CDR2 FQGNSA. Trimming removed 5 bases at V and 0 bases at J, with 13 bases between. CDR3 amino acids: CASSPSGTVNTEAFF. DNA for the CDR3: TGTGCCAGCAGCCCCAGTGGGACTGTGAACACTGAAGCTTTCTTT.

The genes are TRBV4-1 and TRBJ2-7; no reliable D call. Between the trimmed V and J ends, which lost 1 base and 0 bases, there was a span of 13 bases. The V gene's germline CDR1 is MGHRA and CDR2 YSYEKL. This CDR3 has 16 amino acids. The DNA for the CDR3 is TGCGCCAGCAGCCAAGTCTTCCCGACCTTCTCCTACGAGCAGTACTTC. Its translation: CASSQVFPTFSYEQYF.

The chain employs TRBV6-5 and TRBJ1-1, with D tentatively TRBD1 (5 bases). From germline, CDR1 is MNHEY and CDR2 SVGAGI. CDR3 length: 15 residues. V was clipped by 0 bases and J by 8 bases, with 16 bases between them. CDR3 nucleotides: TGTGCCAGCAGTTACTCCCGGGACGGATTTAGGGAAGCTTTCTTT. This translates into CASSYSRDGFREAFF.

This clonotype was detected a few times. J is TRBJ2-1 and V is TRBV12-5; tentative D call: TRBD1 (5 bases). The germline V gene encodes CDR1 LGHNT and CDR2 FRNRAP. Trimming pared 4 bases from V and 0 bases from J, leaving 7 bases between. This CDR3 is built from 14 residues. CDR3 sequence (DNA): TGTGCTAGTGGTTCAGGGTCCTCCTACAATGAGCAGTTCTTC. Translating it yields CASGSGSSYNEQFF.

V and J are TRBV11-2 and TRBJ2-7, with 10 bases fitting TRBD2. This CDR3 comprises 18 residues. V dropped 5 bases and J dropped 0; count of bases not matched to a gene: 13. The germline V gene has CDR1 SGHAT and CDR2 FQNNGV. CDR3 coding DNA: TGTGCCAGCAGCCGCCACGACCTGCTAGCGGGAGACTCCTACGAGCAGTACTTC. Protein sequence: CASSRHDLLAGDSYEQYF.

This clonotype has more than one count but fewer than ten. The chain employs TRBV14 and TRBJ2-1; D is ambiguous. V lost 3 bases, J lost 0 bases, and 12 bases lay in between. CDR1 is SGHDN and CDR2 is FVKESK in the germline V gene. The CDR3 covers 16 residues. The CDR3 is CASSHHTASSYNEQFF. The CDR3 DNA is TGTGCCAGCAGCCATCATACTGCGAGCTCCTACAATGAGCAGTTCTTC. Using reference TRBV14 and TRBJ2-1 for the parts outside the CDR3, the full variable domain is EAGVTQFPSHSVIEKGQTVTLRCDPISGHDNLYWYRRVMGKEIKFLLHFVKESKQDESGMPNNRFLAERTGGTYSTLKVQPAELEDSGVYFCASSHHTASSYNEQFFGPGTRLTVL.

This sequence joins TRBV19 and TRBJ2-5, with 9 bases matching TRBD1. The trim removed 4 bases at V and 1 base at J, leaving 4 bases unmatched. Germline V gene data show CDR1 as LNHDA and CDR2 as SQIVND (reference sequence). The CDR3 spans 15 residues. CDR3 DNA sequence: TGTGCCAGTAGTAATCCGGGACAGGGCCAAGAGACCCAGTACTTC. Translating it yields CASSNPGQGQETQYF.

Details on this clonotype: This may be a read error: a much more frequent sequence differs by one nucleotide. This rearrangement joins TRBV6-1 to TRBJ2-1; 12 bases are shared with TRBD2. The CDR3 covers 14 residues. CDR1 is MNHNS and CDR2 is SASEGT in the germline V gene. The CDR3 sequence is CASLGLAGHKEQFF. DNA of the CDR3: TGTGCCAGCCTGGGACTAGCGGGTCACAAAGAGCAGTTCTTC.

This chain joins TRBV6-1 and TRBJ2-5; D is undetermined. The CDR3 has 13 amino acids. V lost 10 bases and J 2 bases, leaving 14 bases between the germline ends. The germline V gene has CDR1 MNHNS and CDR2 SASEGT. The CDR3 nucleotides read TGTGCCACTCGAGGACCGTCACAAGAGACCCAGTACTTC. Residues: CATRGPSQETQYF.

This clonotype was recorded many times. The rearrangement links TRBV7-8 to TRBJ2-3; D remains unclear. Between the trimmed V and J ends, which lost 5 bases and 4 bases, there was a span of 10 bases. The CDR3 consists of 13 residues. Germline V gene lookup returns CDR1 SGHVS and CDR2 FQNEAQ. Here the CDR3 reads CASSPRHADTQYF. CDR3 bases: TGTGCCAGCAGCCCGAGACACGCAGATACGCAGTATTTT.

This clonotype turned up a few times. CDR3 bases: TGTGCCAGCAGTTCCCGTGGACTCGATACGCAGTATTTT. This gives the protein CASSSRGLDTQYF. The rearrangement uses TRBV12-3 or TRBV12-4 and TRBJ2-3; TRBD2 might be the D (5 bases). V gave up 4 bases and J gave up 6 bases, with 11 bases separating them. The CDR3 runs to 13 residues.

V is TRBV28 and J is TRBJ2-7; 8 bases fit TRBD1. The CDR3 has 16 amino acids. Per the germline V gene, CDR1 is MDHEN and CDR2 is SYDVKM. V dropped 7 bases and J dropped 0; count of bases not matched to a gene: 11. The CDR3 protein is CASTLPSGQGSYEQYF. The CDR3 DNA is TGTGCCAGCACCCTCCCGTCAGGACAGGGCTCCTACGAGCAGTACTTC.

J is TRBJ1-4 and V is TRBV12-3 or TRBV12-4, with 7 bases that match TRBD1. The length of the CDR3 is 15 residues. Unmatched junction bases numbered 10, after V lost 5 bases and J lost 7 bases. The CDR3 bases are TGTGCCAGCAGTACCACAGGGGCGGAGGCTGAAAAACTGTTTTTT. It encodes CASSTTGAEAEKLFF.

This clonotype was counted between two and nine times. The chain's CDR3 is CASRRLAGRTDTQYF. CDR3 nucleotide sequence: TGTGCCAGCAGACGACTAGCGGGACGCACAGATACGCAGTATTTT. J is TRBJ2-3 and V is TRBV6-2 or TRBV6-3; 11 positions match TRBD2. The V gene end was trimmed by 6 bases and the J gene end by 1 base; junction bases not matched to a gene: 3. This CDR3 region has 15 residues. Germline assignment: CDR1 MNHEY and CDR2 SVGEGT.

The table lists this clonotype with many counts. The chain recombines TRBV27 with TRBJ1-5, with D perhaps matching TRBD1 (5 bases). The CDR3 runs 13 residues. V shed 3 bases and J shed 9 bases, with 12 bases lying between them. Germline CDR1 MNHEY, CDR2 SMNVEV (reference sequence). The chain's CDR3 is CASSFRAQGPQHF. In DNA form, the CDR3 reads TGTGCCAGCAGTTTCCGGGCGCAGGGGCCCCAGCATTTT.

This clonotype was picked up a small number of times. This sequence joins TRBV4-3 and TRBJ2-2; TRBD1 or TRBD2 may be the D gene (6 bases each). Germline V gene data show CDR1 as LGHNA and CDR2 as YSLEER. V lost 3 bases and J 6 bases, leaving 23 bases between the germline ends. This CDR3 is 18 amino acids long. The CDR3 sequence is CASSHLSNGGGRAGELFF. The CDR3, as DNA: TGCGCCAGCAGCCACCTATCAAATGGAGGGGGTAGAGCCGGGGAGCTGTTTTTT.